The 23 T cell receptor beta chains listed next were all sequenced from one sample in a study of identical twins. TCRdb re-called the 5' RACE reads with MiXCR, one entry per CDR3 protein. The sample has about 790,000 distinct CDR3 sequences, about 18% seen once. The sample was also linked to a second study, of T cells expressing NK-cell markers.

Sample: PBMCs. Receptors originate from a woman between 18 and 29 years old in good health.

This clonotype turned up a few times. This rearrangement joins TRBV9 to TRBJ2-1, with TRBD2 matching over 9 bases. There are 17 residues in the CDR3. With 2 bases clipped from V and 4 bases from J, the junction kept 10 bases outside the gene matches. Germline assignment: CDR1 SGDLS and CDR2 YYNGEE. The CDR3 spells CASSVRKEAGGYNEQFF. CDR3 DNA: TGTGCCAGCAGCGTCAGGAAAGAAGCGGGAGGTTACAATGAGCAGTTCTTC.

This chain uses TRBV12-3 or TRBV12-4 with TRBJ1-5, with unresolved D. This CDR3 spans 14 amino acids. V shed 1 base and J shed 1 base, with 5 bases lying between them. CDR3 protein: CASSLVTSNQPQHF. The CDR3 DNA reads TGTGCCAGCAGTTTAGTCACCAGCAATCAGCCCCAGCATTTT.

In this sample, this clonotype turned up a few times. The chain is built from TRBV12-3 or TRBV12-4 and TRBJ2-3, with D tentatively TRBD1 (7 bases). V was clipped by 3 bases and J by 10 bases, with 14 bases between them. The CDR3 is 13 residues long. Here the CDR3 DNA reads TGTGCCAGCAGTTTGCCTCAGGGGGGAGCGCAGTATTTT. Translating it yields CASSLPQGGAQYF.

This clonotype has only a few counts. V usage is TRBV6-1 and J usage is TRBJ1-5, with D unclear. CDR3 length equals 13 residues. Germline V CDR1 and CDR2: MNHNS, SASEGT. Trimming stripped 8 bases from V and 2 bases from J, with 10 bases between. The CDR3 bases are TGTGCCAGCGGAAGGATCGGCAATCAGCCCCAGCATTTT. Its protein is CASGRIGNQPQHF.

This clonotype has a handful of counts. V is TRBV6-1 and J is TRBJ1-1; perhaps TRBD1 as D (5 bases). The germline V and J ends were trimmed by 1 base and 5 bases, with 17 bases remaining between them. This CDR3 has 16 amino acids. Looked up from germline, CDR1 is MNHNS and CDR2 is SASEGT. The CDR3 region is CASSEGQGPRRTEAFF. In DNA, the CDR3 is TGTGCCAGCAGTGAAGGGCAGGGTCCCCGGCGGACTGAAGCTTTCTTT.

This clonotype showed up just a few times. DNA of the CDR3: TGTGCCAGCAGTGACAGGGGAGGCTACGAGCAGTACTTC. Encoded protein: CASSDRGGYEQYF. The V gene is TRBV7-6, the J gene TRBJ2-7; the match to TRBD1 covers 8 bases. Trimming removed 6 bases from V and 3 bases from J; junction bases left unmatched: 4. There are 13 residues in the CDR3. Germline V lookup: CDR1 SGHVS, CDR2 FNYEAQ.

The chain joins TRBV5-6 to TRBJ1-1; D is ambiguous. Germline V gene sequence: CDR1 SGHDT, CDR2 YYEEEE. The CDR3 sequence is 15 residues long. V was trimmed by 3 bases and J by 0 bases, leaving 12 bases between them. CDR3 coding DNA: TGTGCCAGCAGCTCCTTTCGACAAATGAACACTGAAGCTTTCTTT. It is translated as CASSSFRQMNTEAFF.

V gene TRBV5-1 combines with J gene TRBJ2-3; 7 bases are shared with TRBD1. The V gene end was trimmed by 4 bases and the J gene end by 4 bases; junction bases not matched to a gene: 12. CDR3 length equals 16 residues. CDR1 is SGHRS and CDR2 is YFSETQ in the germline V gene. The CDR3: CASSLLPERGPDTQYF. In DNA form, the CDR3 reads TGCGCCAGCAGCCTCCTCCCGGAGAGGGGGCCAGATACGCAGTATTTT.

This clonotype was seen more than once but under ten times. The CDR3 here is CASSVPPAGVLNEQFF. CDR3 nucleotides: TGTGCCAGCAGCGTTCCTCCGGCGGGAGTACTAAATGAGCAGTTCTTC. The chain links TRBV9 to TRBJ2-1, with TRBD2 matching over 7 bases. Germline V gene data show CDR1 as SGDLS and CDR2 as YYNGEE. The CDR3 is 16 amino acids. With 2 bases clipped from V and 7 bases from J, the junction kept 12 bases outside the gene matches.

The chain links TRBV5-1 to TRBJ2-1, with 8 bases lining up with TRBD2. The CDR3 runs 16 residues. With 0 bases clipped from V and 5 bases from J, the junction kept 7 bases outside the gene matches. Germline CDR1 reads SGHRS; CDR2 reads YFSETQ. The CDR3 bases are TGCGCCAGCAGCTTGGGATCCAGCGGGGGTCACAATGAGCAGTTCTTC. Residues: CASSLGSSGGHNEQFF.

In this sample, this clonotype turned up a few times. This chain links TRBV5-1 with TRBJ2-1; 7 nucleotides agree with TRBD1. The CDR3 spans 17 residues. Germline-derived CDR1 and CDR2 are SGHRS and YFSETQ. V lost 4 bases and J lost 10; bases outside the gene matches: 20. CDR3 sequence reads: CASSIYSTGVSAGEQFF. The CDR3 DNA is TGCGCCAGCAGCATATACAGTACAGGGGTCTCCGCAGGGGAGCAGTTCTTC. Variable domain in full (rest from reference TRBV5-1 and TRBJ2-1): KAGVTQTPRYLIKTRGQQVTLSCSPISGHRSVSWYQQTPGQGLQFLFEYFSETQRNKGNFPGRFSGRQFSNSRSEMNVSTLELGDSALYLCASSIYSTGVSAGEQFFGPGTRLTVL.

This clonotype was observed many times. V is TRBV7-2 and J is TRBJ2-7; possibly TRBD1 for D (5 bases). CDR1 and CDR2 from the germline V gene are SGHTA and FQGNSA. The V end lost 0 bases, the J end lost 2 bases, and 8 bases lay between the germline ends. This CDR3 has 14 residues. The DNA of the CDR3 is TGTGCCAGCAGCTTAGCGGCAGGGACCTACGAGCAGTACTTC. It codes for CASSLAAGTYEQYF.

The chain links TRBV7-9 to TRBJ2-2; possibly TRBD2 for D (6 bases). CDR1 and CDR2 from the germline V gene are SEHNR and FQNEAQ (reference sequence). This CDR3 is built from 14 residues. V was cut by 5 bases and J by 6 bases, with 13 bases left in between. The CDR3 region has the DNA TGTGCCAGCAGCCCGAAAAGACTAGCCGGGGAGCTGTTTTTT. It specifies CASSPKRLAGELFF.

This clonotype was observed a few times. The chain has TRBV7-2 and TRBJ2-3; 11 positions agree with TRBD2. The CDR3 loop spans 17 amino acids. Per germline, CDR1 SGHTA and CDR2 FQGNSA. The V gene end was trimmed by 3 bases and the J gene end by 5 bases; junction bases not matched to a gene: 10. For the CDR3, the DNA is TGTGCCAGCAGCTTTAGCGGGAGGGCCCCACTTCGAGATACGCAGTATTTT. As protein: CASSFSGRAPLRDTQYF.

On this clonotype itself: This CDR3 is missing its conserved last phenylalanine or tryptophan, likely due to a read error. The DNA is left out, because the CDR3 cannot be placed on it with certainty; the CDR3 is given as TCRdb lists it. V usage is TRBV3-1 and J usage is TRBJ2-1; TRBD2, the table's D call, was not compared with the DNA. CDR1 and CDR2 (germline): LGHDT, YNNKEL (reference sequence). The CDR3 is 11 amino acids in total, end residues counted. The CDR3 sequence is CASSQDSRPSR.

Only a few counts were recorded for this clonotype. The rearrangement joins TRBV27 to TRBJ1-4; 7 bases align to TRBD1. V trimming: 7 bases; J trimming: 7 bases; junction bases outside the gene matches: 9. The CDR3 runs to 14 residues. The germline V gene has CDR1 MNHEY and CDR2 SMNVEV (reference sequence). The CDR3 DNA sequence: TGTGCCAGCACCCGGGACAGTCGGAGTGAAAAACTGTTTTTT. It codes for CASTRDSRSEKLFF.

The J gene is TRBJ2-7, the V gene TRBV10-3; 8 bases are shared with TRBD1. CDR3 size: 14 residues. In germline, CDR1 is ENHRY, CDR2 SYGVKD. V dropped 6 bases and J dropped 2; count of bases not matched to a gene: 6. DNA of the CDR3: TGTGCCATCAGCACGGACAGGGTCCCCTACGAGCAGTACTTC. This codes for CAISTDRVPYEQYF.

This clonotype came up a few times. The chain links TRBV29-1 to TRBJ2-3; TRBD1 matches at 8 bases. The V gene's germline CDR1 is SQVTM and CDR2 ANQGSEA. V dropped 6 bases and J dropped 5; count of bases not matched to a gene: 10. This CDR3 region has 14 residues. Here the CDR3 reads CSVAGTGGGDTQYF. The CDR3 coding sequence is TGCAGCGTAGCCGGGACAGGAGGTGGAGATACGCAGTATTTT.

In this sample, this clonotype turned up a few times. The rearrangement uses TRBV12-3 or TRBV12-4 and TRBJ1-2; 8 nucleotides agree with TRBD1. Trimming took 7 bases from V and 2 from J; bases not matched to a gene: 12. There are 16 residues in the CDR3. CDR3 residues: CASTSRTGNFNYGYTF. The CDR3 DNA reads as TGTGCCAGCACCAGCCGGACAGGGAATTTCAACTATGGCTACACCTTC.

This rearrangement joins TRBV3-1 to TRBJ2-3, with D perhaps matching TRBD1 (6 bases). This CDR3 has 14 amino acids. V was pared by 5 bases and J by 4 bases, with 13 bases between. Looked up from germline, CDR1 is LGHDT and CDR2 is YNNKEL (reference sequence). CDR3 DNA sequence: TGTGCCAGCAGCAGACGGACAGACGCAGATACGCAGTATTTT. This sequence encodes CASSRRTDADTQYF.

This clonotype was observed a handful of times. The V gene is TRBV12-3 or TRBV12-4, the J gene TRBJ1-4; D unresolved. This CDR3 has 14 residues. The V end lost 7 bases, the J end lost 7 bases, and 16 bases lay between the germline ends. The chain's CDR3 is CASTDVTGIEKLFF. CDR3 sequence (DNA): TGTGCCAGCACCGACGTGACGGGGATTGAAAAACTGTTTTTT.

The rearrangement uses TRBV12-3 or TRBV12-4 and TRBJ1-1, with a possible D match to TRBD1 (5 bases). The CDR3 has 13 amino acids. V was trimmed by 6 bases and J by 4 bases, leaving 12 bases between them. The DNA of the CDR3 is TGTGCCAGCAGCCAAATGGGGGGCACTGAAGCTTTCTTT. This encodes CASSQMGGTEAFF.

This clonotype was seen a few times. The genes are TRBV20-1 and TRBJ2-7; 9 bases line up with TRBD2. V was clipped by 0 bases and J by 2 bases; unmatched bases: 17. This CDR3 comprises 19 residues. Germline CDR1 DFQATT, CDR2 SNEGSKA (reference sequence). The DNA for the CDR3 is TGCAGTGCTAGAGATTGGTCGGCTAGCGGGAATACTGGGACCTACGAGCAGTACTTC. It codes for CSARDWSASGNTGTYEQYF.